This is a list of T cell receptor beta chains from one sample in a study of cytomegalovirus exposure and HLA in healthy donors. Some clones are missing from TCRdb's copy, which holds only in-frame ones; the method was immunoSEQ multiplex PCR. There are approximately 110,000 clones in the sample; 80% to 90% occur only once, and around 0.99% lies in the top ten. Sequenced input: PBMCs. Every receptor here comes from a woman aged 25 to 45 in good health and CMV-seronegative. CDR3s leave out the opening cysteine and the closing phenylalanine or tryptophan. A D gene is named only where the DNA matches it firmly. The size entry is marked missing in some rows and otherwise reads once, few, many or a size class.

TRBV5-1	TRBD2	TRBJ2-3	.	ASSLVIGGRAVDSTDTQY
TRBV4-1	.	TRBJ1-1	few	ASSQGGGGTEAF
TRBV4-2	.	TRBJ1-2	few	ASSQGLSDGYYGYT
TRBV10-3	.	TRBJ2-7	.	AISEGLSSYEQY
TRBV14	.	TRBJ1-1	.	ASSTGRPRGAF
TRBV11-2	.	.	.	ASSFGGLNEQY
TRBV27	.	TRBJ2-7	.	ASSYEYGLGSYEQY
TRBV5-1	.	TRBJ1-2	.	ASSLVGGDVSYT
TRBV6-5	.	TRBJ1-5	.	ASSPSGTIGGPQH
TRBV29-1	.	TRBJ1-1	.	SGGGMNTEAF
TRBV13	.	TRBJ1-1	.	ASSRADRMNTEAF
TRBV7-9	.	TRBJ2-2	.	ASSFTTGELF
TRBV27	.	TRBJ1-5	.	ASRGRGGQPQH
TRBV6-6	.	TRBJ1-1	.	ASRNLQDTEAF
TRBV18	.	TRBJ2-7	.	ASSPPGGVMGEQY
TRBV6-6	TRBD2	TRBJ2-1	once	ASSYGTSGGYGEQF
TRBV6-1	.	TRBJ1-3	.	ASSETGQGNTIY
TRBV5-1	TRBD1	TRBJ2-7	.	ASSQIPGQGTNVQGQY
TRBV18	.	TRBJ2-3	.	ASSPLAGDTQY
TRBV19	.	TRBJ2-2	few	ATRLGGELF
TRBV14	TRBD1	TRBJ2-3	.	ASSQELPGQVV
TRBV28	TRBD1	TRBJ1-5	.	ASSLSGGRGNQPQH
TRBV6-1	.	TRBJ1-1	.	ASSRHLEAF
TRBV15	TRBD1	TRBJ1-1	once	ATSTGQGNTEAF